This T cell receptor (beta chain) derives from a study of cytomegalovirus exposure and HLA in healthy donors. PCR used 60 Vbeta primers and 13 Jbeta primers. Per the authors' pipeline: In a later analysis, of 70 million to 85 million unique beta chains, roughly 9.9 million appeared in at least two donors. Method: immunoSEQ multiplex PCR; TCRdb's copy keeps in-frame clones and lacks some. V, J and clone size are those of that table, while D and trimming were read from the DNA. The top ten hold 2% to 3% of the sample, which has 140,000 or so clones, around 82% seen once. CDR3 length equals 12 residues. V lost 6 bases, J lost 8 bases, and 14 bases lay in between. Germline CDR1 MNHEY, CDR2 SMNVEV (reference sequence). On this clone itself: What it binds is not known.

Findings of the study overall: The study put 150 to 200 TCR beta chains on its list as cytomegalovirus-associated. Some V segments could not be told apart, so they were left out, TRBV6-2 and TRBV6-3 among them.

This chain connects TRBV27 to TRBJ2-7, with D maybe TRBD1 (6 bases). The clonotype originates from a woman under 30 in good health and CMV-seropositive. The sequenced sample consisted of PBMCs. The chain's CDR3 is CASSPTGFKQYF. The CDR3 region has the DNA TGTGCCAGCAGCCCAACAGGGTTCAAGCAGTACTTC.